This passage covers 20 T cell receptor beta chains from one sample sequenced in a study of a mutant IDH1 vaccine in newly diagnosed glioma (dated by TCRdb to the early 2020s). Their antigens remain unidentified. Receptor libraries were prepared by the immunoSEQ multiplex PCR assay. TCRdb took this table from immuneACCESS and kept in-frame rearrangements with V and J called. Such tables lack part of the clones; where checked against another copy, unresolved V genes explain under half of the gap, and the rest is unexplained. The sample yields approximately 31,000 clones; roughly 77% were counted once. The ten top clones hold more than 3% of the sample. The sample's time point label is to be understood as: week 35, safety follow-up. Every vaccine dose consisted of 300 ug of a 20-mer mutant IDH1 peptide in Montanide, administered subcutaneously together with topical imiquimod. Sequencing was performed on PBMCs, taken from a glioma patient whose treatment included an IDH1 peptide vaccine. The receptors come from a man aged 35 to 55 with glioma. Some clones in this sample may be carry-over from other donors' samples.

V gene TRBV5-1 combines with J gene TRBJ1-5, with 9 bases matching TRBD1. V lost 5 bases and J lost 4; bases outside the gene matches: 10. The CDR3 runs to 16 residues. Germline lookup yields CDR1 SGHRS and CDR2 YFSETQ. The CDR3, as DNA: TGCGCCAGCAGACCCCTCCGGGACAGGGCGAATCAGCCCCAGCATTTT. Encoded protein: CASRPLRDRANQPQHF.

The chain couples TRBV30 to TRBJ2-3; 15 bases agree with TRBD2. With V trimmed by 3 bases and J by 4 bases, 8 bases remained unmatched. The CDR3 is 17 residues long. The germline CDR1 and CDR2 sequences are GTSNPN and SVGIG (reference sequence). The CDR3 DNA is TGTGCCTGGAGGAGCCGCGGGACTAGCGGGGGGCCAGATACGCAGTATTTT. Protein product: CAWRSRGTSGGPDTQYF. The full variable domain, completed using reference TRBV30 and TRBJ2-3, is SQTIHQWPATLVQPVGSPLSLECTVEGTSNPNLYWYRQAAGRGLQLLFYSVGIGQISSEVPQNLSASRPQDRQFILSSKKLLLSDSGFYLCAWRSRGTSGGPDTQYFGPGTRLTVL.

In the case of this clone: The junction does not match germline at one end; this may be a read error. V gene TRBV6-1 combines with J gene TRBJ1-5, with 8 bases fitting TRBD1. The CDR3 is made up of 17 amino acids. CDR1 is MNHNS, CDR2 SASEGT, per germline. In DNA form, the CDR3 reads TGTGCCAGCAGTGAAATGGCAGGGGGCCTAGGCAATCAGCTCCAGCATTTT. Its translation is CASSEMAGGLGNQLQHF.

The V and J genes are TRBV6-4 and TRBJ2-3; 9 bases match TRBD1. V shed 6 bases and J 6 bases; nucleotides not matched to a gene: 4. Looked up from germline, CDR1 is MRHNA and CDR2 is SNTAGT. The CDR3 runs to 13 residues. The CDR3 region is CASRGDREDTQYF. For the CDR3, the DNA is TGTGCCAGCAGAGGGGACAGGGAGGATACGCAGTATTTT.

This clone showed up just once. The V gene is TRBV29-1, the J gene TRBJ2-7; TRBD1 matches 7 bases. Unmatched junction bases numbered 9, after V lost 8 bases and J lost 2 bases. The CDR3 covers 13 residues. Germline CDR1 reads SQVTM; CDR2 reads ANQGSEA. The CDR3 protein is CSFRGQATYEQYF. The CDR3 nucleotides read TGCAGCTTCCGAGGACAGGCGACCTACGAGCAGTACTTC.

V and J are TRBV5-4 and TRBJ1-2; no clear D. Trimming took 4 bases from V and 1 from J, leaving 8 bases between them. Germline CDR1 SGHNT, CDR2 YYREEE (reference sequence). The CDR3 covers 13 residues. Here the CDR3 reads CASSTAVNYGYTF. The CDR3 coding sequence is TGTGCCAGCAGCACCGCTGTTAACTATGGCTACACCTTC. The full variable domain, its missing parts supplied by reference TRBV5-4 and TRBJ1-2, is ETGVTQSPTHLIKTRGQQVTLRCSSQSGHNTVSWYQQALGQGPQFIFQYYREEENGRGNFPPRFSGLQFPNYSSELNVNALELDDSALYLCASSTAVNYGYTFGSGTRLTVV.

The CDR3 sequence is CASSQGNGSPLHF. In DNA form, the CDR3 reads TGTGCCAGCAGTCAGGGGAATGGTTCACCCCTCCACTTT. This chain uses TRBV6-4 with TRBJ1-6; tentatively, D is TRBD1 (6 bases). The length of the CDR3 is 13 residues. Germline V gives CDR1 MRHNA, CDR2 SNTAGT. The V end was cut by 5 bases, the J end by 9 bases, with 11 bases between.

The chain links TRBV4-1 to TRBJ1-3, with a tentative D call TRBD1 (6 bases). CDR1 is MGHRA and CDR2 is YSYEKL in the germline V gene. Trimming took off 4 bases at V and 4 bases at J, with 11 bases between the two ends. This CDR3 is built from 14 residues. The CDR3 reads CASSLTGMGNTIYF. The CDR3 DNA reads TGCGCCAGCAGCCTAACAGGGATGGGAAACACCATATATTTT.

The rearrangement uses TRBV11-2 and TRBJ1-3, with D uncertain. Germline V lookup: CDR1 SGHAT, CDR2 FQNNGV. Deletions cut 1 base from V and 4 bases from J, with 8 bases between. This CDR3 spans 14 amino acids. This chain's CDR3 is CASSLGVDGNTIYF. The CDR3 nucleotides are TGTGCCAGCAGCTTAGGAGTAGACGGAAACACCATATATTTT.

The chain joins TRBV6-5 to TRBJ1-3; D gene ambiguous. Deletions cut 4 bases from V and 0 bases from J, with 10 bases between. Germline CDR1 reads MNHEY; CDR2 reads SVGAGI. The CDR3 is 15 amino acids. CDR3 sequence reads: CASSLEAHSGNTIYF. CDR3 nucleotides: TGTGCCAGCAGTTTGGAGGCCCACTCTGGAAACACCATATATTTT.

The V and J genes are TRBV6-1 and TRBJ2-7; TRBD1 matches 7 bases. The CDR3 spans 14 residues. Germline CDR1 reads MNHNS; CDR2 reads SASEGT. The trim removed 6 bases at V and 2 bases at J, leaving 7 bases unmatched. CDR3 region: CASSLPTGAYEQYF. CDR3 DNA sequence: TGTGCCAGCAGCCTTCCAACAGGGGCCTACGAGCAGTACTTC.

This clone was found once. This chain joins TRBV10-2 and TRBJ2-3, with D unresolved. Trimming left V 3 bases short and J 3 bases short, with 7 bases between. This CDR3 is built from 13 residues. Per germline, CDR1 WSHSY and CDR2 SAAADI. Written as DNA, the CDR3 is TGCGCCAGCAGTGAAGGAGCTACAGATACGCAGTATTTT. It yields the protein CASSEGATDTQYF.

V gene TRBV18 combines with J gene TRBJ2-5; 7 positions agree with TRBD1. J lost 2 bases, V lost 2 bases, and 2 bases had no gene match. The CDR3 covers 14 residues. Germline assignment: CDR1 KGHSH and CDR2 LQKENI. CDR3 nucleotide sequence: TGTGCCAGCTCACCAGGGACAGAACAAGAGACCCAGTACTTC. Translating it yields CASSPGTEQETQYF.

The chain recombines TRBV4-3 with TRBJ1-2; TRBD1 is a possible D gene (6 bases). This CDR3 spans 15 amino acids. In germline, CDR1 is LGHNA, CDR2 YSLEER. The V and J ends lost 1 base and 4 bases respectively, with 13 bases between them. The CDR3 DNA follows: TGCGCCAGCAGCCAAGCTTTGGGGGCCGGCTATGGCTACACCTTC. Amino acid sequence: CASSQALGAGYGYTF.

This sequence joins TRBV6-4 and TRBJ2-2; D remains ambiguous. V was cut by 3 bases and J by 5 bases, with 13 bases left in between. CDR1 is MRHNA, CDR2 SNTAGT, per germline. This CDR3 has 15 amino acids. CDR3 loop: CASSEYGTTTGELFF. In DNA, the CDR3 is TGTGCCAGCAGTGAGTATGGAACAACTACCGGGGAGCTGTTTTTT.

The gene calls are TRBV7-8 and TRBJ1-5; D is ambiguous. Germline lookup yields CDR1 SGHVS and CDR2 FQNEAQ. The CDR3 covers 14 residues. V lost 5 bases and J 5 bases, leaving 13 bases between the germline ends. The CDR3 DNA follows: TGTGCCAGCAGCCAACTCGACATTTATCAGCCCCAGCATTTT. Its translation: CASSQLDIYQPQHF.

This chain connects TRBV5-4 to TRBJ1-6; D is unresolved. CDR1 SGHNT and CDR2 YYREEE come from the germline V gene (reference sequence). Between the trimmed V and J ends, which lost 6 bases and 2 bases, there was a span of 9 bases. CDR3 length: 14 residues. The CDR3 sequence is CASTPSPYNSPLHF. In DNA form, the CDR3 reads TGTGCCAGCACCCCCAGCCCCTATAATTCACCCCTCCACTTT.

This clone has only one observation. Other nucleotide sequences in the sample specify the same CDR3. V and J are TRBV5-1 and TRBJ1-3; D is perhaps TRBD1 (5 bases). Germline CDR1 and CDR2: SGHRS and YFSETQ. Between the trimmed V and J ends, which lost 0 bases and 1 base, there was a span of 8 bases. This CDR3 is built from 15 residues. This chain's CDR3 is CASSLAGGSGNTIYF. In DNA form, the CDR3 reads TGCGCCAGCAGCTTGGCGGGGGGGTCTGGAAACACCATATATTTT.

This chain uses TRBV9 with TRBJ1-1; D remains ambiguous. The CDR3 is 16 amino acids. Trimming shortened V by 4 bases and J by 1 base, and 17 bases separated the two germline ends. CDR1 and CDR2 (germline): SGDLS, YYNGEE. The CDR3 nucleotides are TGTGCCAGCAGCCCACCAGAAGTGTGGGAGAACACTGAAGCTTTCTTT. Encoded protein: CASSPPEVWENTEAFF.

The chain employs TRBV14 and TRBJ1-1; D not certain. Trimming removed 3 bases at V and 5 bases at J, with 4 bases between. From germline, CDR1 is SGHDN and CDR2 FVKESK. The CDR3 consists of 11 residues. For the CDR3, the DNA is TGTGCCAGCAGCCAGGGGACTGAAGCTTTCTTT. Translating gives CASSQGTEAFF.